The T cell receptor (beta chain) described here comes from a study of blood T cell repertoires in COVID-19. Study details: From the United States, Italy and Spain came samples of acute and convalescent COVID-19. PBMCs, B-cell-depleted T cells, or T cells were the source of the cDNA or gDNA that made up the material.

Authors' data handling: Using reference gene primer amplification, nucleated cell counts were estimated. The data were produced by immunoSEQ multiplex PCR, yet TCRdb's version contains in-frame clones alone and is incomplete. The DNA was the basis for D and trimming; V, J and clone size are from that table. The sample lists some 78,000 clones; roughly 84% were seen once. Looked up from germline, CDR1 is LGHNA and CDR2 is YSLEER. This CDR3 spans 15 amino acids. With V trimmed by 1 base and J by 1 base, 3 bases remained unmatched. The sequence was collected from a man aged 50-59 years with acute or convalescent COVID-19. J is TRBJ1-1 and V is TRBV4-3; 7 bases line up with TRBD1. Sequencing used peripheral blood. As DNA, the CDR3 is TGCGCCAGCAGCCAAGCCCCAGGGGGGAACACTGAAGCTTTCTTT. This gives the protein CASSQAPGGNTEAFF.